This is a list of T cell receptor beta chains from one sample in a study of T cell responses to AZD1222 COVID-19 vaccine. Libraries were prepared by immunoSEQ multiplex PCR; TCRdb keeps only in-frame clonotypes and omits some of them. The data show around 140,000 clones, less than 95% seen once. The sequences come from peripheral blood, collected 28 days after the second dose of the MenACWY control vaccine. The origin of the receptors is an adult who received the MenACWY meningococcal vaccine as a control. Both conserved end residues are part of each CDR3. Fields, in order: V gene, J gene, D gene, clone size, CDR3 protein, CDR3 DNA. The D gene is left open where the match is weak. Size tells how often a clone was seen (once, few, many) or the class of an expanded clone, and some rows leave it out.

v_gene: TRBV6-5
j_gene: TRBJ2-2
d_gene: .
abundance: .
CDR3aa: CASEAKNTGELFF
CDR3nt: TGTGCCAGCGAGGCGAAGAACACCGGGGAGCTGTTTTTT

v_gene: TRBV28
j_gene: TRBJ1-2
d_gene: .
abundance: .
CDR3aa: CASSLPGTGGYTF
CDR3nt: TGTGCCAGCAGTTTACCAGGGACGGGCGGCTACACCTTC

v_gene: TRBV2
j_gene: TRBJ2-7
d_gene: TRBD1
abundance: .
CDR3aa: CASRRTGGTYEQYF
CDR3nt: TGTGCCAGCAGGAGGACAGGGGGTACATACGAGCAGTACTTC

v_gene: TRBV5-8
j_gene: TRBJ2-3
d_gene: TRBD2
abundance: .
CDR3aa: CASSLGLAGGTTDTQYF
CDR3nt: TGTGCCAGCAGCTTGGGTTTAGCGGGAGGGACCACAGATACGCAGTATTTT

v_gene: TRBV28
j_gene: TRBJ1-6
d_gene: .
abundance: .
CDR3aa: CASFENSYNSPLHF
CDR3nt: TGTGCCAGCTTTGAGAACTCCTATAATTCACCCCTCCACTTT

v_gene: TRBV7-9
j_gene: TRBJ2-1
d_gene: TRBD2
abundance: .
CDR3aa: CASSLRGLAAYNEQFF
CDR3nt: TGTGCCAGCAGCTTACGTGGACTAGCGGCCTACAATGAGCAGTTCTTC

v_gene: TRBV19
j_gene: TRBJ2-5
d_gene: .
abundance: .
CDR3aa: CASSIWAGKQETQYF
CDR3nt: TGTGCCAGTAGTATTTGGGCAGGCAAACAAGAGACCCAGTACTTC

v_gene: TRBV9
j_gene: TRBJ1-6
d_gene: .
abundance: .
CDR3aa: CASSVGQGQGSPLHF
CDR3nt: TGTGCCAGCAGCGTAGGGCAGGGTCAAGGTTCACCCCTCCACTTT

v_gene: TRBV7-9
j_gene: TRBJ1-5
d_gene: TRBD1
abundance: .
CDR3aa: CASSLGSQGVNQPQHF
CDR3nt: TGTGCCAGCAGCCTGGGGAGCCAGGGGGTAAATCAGCCCCAGCATTTT

v_gene: TRBV28
j_gene: TRBJ2-2
d_gene: .
abundance: .
CDR3aa: CASKGGELFF
CDR3nt: TGTGCCAGCAAAGGCGGGGAGCTGTTTTTT

v_gene: TRBV6-5
j_gene: TRBJ1-5
d_gene: TRBD1
abundance: .
CDR3aa: CASSYSGQGNNQPQHF
CDR3nt: TGTGCCAGCAGTTACTCCGGACAGGGGAACAATCAGCCCCAGCATTTT

v_gene: TRBV7-2
j_gene: TRBJ2-1
d_gene: TRBD2
abundance: .
CDR3aa: CASSLVGGSSYNEQFF
CDR3nt: TGTGCCAGCAGCTTAGTAGGCGGGAGCTCCTACAATGAGCAGTTCTTC

v_gene: TRBV7-8
j_gene: TRBJ2-7
d_gene: TRBD1
abundance: .
CDR3aa: CASSFRDSNYEQYF
CDR3nt: TGTGCCAGCAGCTTTAGGGACAGTAACTACGAGCAGTACTTC

v_gene: TRBV29-1
j_gene: TRBJ2-5
d_gene: TRBD2
abundance: once
CDR3aa: CSVGGLAGETQYF
CDR3nt: TGCAGCGTTGGGGGACTAGCGGGAGAGACCCAGTACTTC

v_gene: TRBV7-8
j_gene: TRBJ2-7
d_gene: .
abundance: .
CDR3aa: CASSLPSYEQYF
CDR3nt: TGTGCCAGCAGCCTTCCCTCCTACGAGCAGTACTTC

v_gene: TRBV6-5
j_gene: TRBJ1-6
d_gene: .
abundance: .
CDR3aa: CASSYGSYNSPLHF
CDR3nt: TGTGCCAGCAGTTACGGGTCCTATAATTCACCCCTCCACTTT

v_gene: TRBV9
j_gene: TRBJ1-6
d_gene: TRBD1
abundance: once
CDR3aa: CASSVTGEGNSPLHF
CDR3nt: TGTGCCAGCAGCGTAACAGGGGAAGGTAATTCACCCCTCCACTTT

v_gene: TRBV7-3
j_gene: TRBJ2-3
d_gene: .
abundance: once
CDR3aa: CASSPDTDTQYF
CDR3nt: TGTGCCAGCAGCCCGGACACAGATACGCAGTATTTT

v_gene: TRBV30
j_gene: TRBJ1-4
d_gene: .
abundance: .
CDR3aa: CAWSVHRGPATNEKLFF
CDR3nt: TGTGCCTGGAGTGTACACCGGGGGCCCGCAACTAATGAAAAACTGTTTTTT

v_gene: TRBV19
j_gene: TRBJ1-2
d_gene: .
abundance: .
CDR3aa: CASSMRTLLYGYTF
CDR3nt: TGTGCCAGTAGTATGAGGACGTTACTCTATGGCTACACCTTC

v_gene: TRBV18
j_gene: TRBJ2-3
d_gene: .
abundance: once
CDR3aa: CASSLAAATDTQYF
CDR3nt: TGTGCCAGCTCACTAGCGGCCGCCACAGATACGCAGTATTTT

v_gene: TRBV15
j_gene: TRBJ2-7
d_gene: .
abundance: .
CDR3aa: CATKGQGTSYEQYF
CDR3nt: TGTGCCACTAAGGGGCAGGGGACTTCCTACGAGCAGTACTTC

v_gene: TRBV7-2
j_gene: TRBJ2-7
d_gene: .
abundance: many
CDR3aa: CASSLSLAAAYEQYF
CDR3nt: TGTGCCAGCAGCTTGTCGTTGGCCGCCGCCTACGAGCAGTACTTC

v_gene: TRBV3-1/TRBV3-2
j_gene: TRBJ1-2
d_gene: .
abundance: .
CDR3aa: CASSQEPGRTMVGYTF
CDR3nt: TGTGCCAGCAGCCAAGAACCGGGACGGACTATGGTCGGCTACACCTTC

v_gene: TRBV6-5
j_gene: TRBJ1-1
d_gene: .
abundance: .
CDR3aa: CASSYPGQNTEAFF
CDR3nt: TGTGCCAGCAGTTACCCGGGACAGAACACTGAAGCTTTCTTT

v_gene: TRBV10-3
j_gene: TRBJ2-2
d_gene: TRBD1
abundance: .
CDR3aa: CAISGTGGETGELFF
CDR3nt: TGTGCCATCAGCGGGACAGGGGGCGAAACCGGGGAGCTGTTTTTT

v_gene: TRBV7-8
j_gene: TRBJ1-5
d_gene: .
abundance: .
CDR3aa: CASSLLAGSGDQPQHF
CDR3nt: TGTGCCAGCAGCTTACTAGCAGGCAGCGGGGATCAGCCCCAGCATTTT

v_gene: TRBV19
j_gene: TRBJ1-2
d_gene: TRBD1
abundance: .
CDR3aa: CASSIEYKGAGANYGYTF
CDR3nt: TGTGCCAGTAGTATAGAGTACAAGGGGGCCGGAGCGAACTATGGCTACACCTTC

v_gene: TRBV19
j_gene: TRBJ2-1
d_gene: TRBD1
abundance: .
CDR3aa: CASSGRDRAYNEQFF
CDR3nt: TGTGCCAGTAGCGGCCGGGACAGGGCCTACAATGAGCAGTTCTTC

v_gene: TRBV11-2
j_gene: TRBJ1-2
d_gene: .
abundance: .
CDR3aa: CASSLVGFLGYTF
CDR3nt: TGTGCCAGCAGCTTAGTAGGTTTTCTTGGCTACACCTTC

v_gene: TRBV4-1
j_gene: TRBJ1-2
d_gene: .
abundance: .
CDR3aa: CASSQEPTLGYGYTF
CDR3nt: TGCGCCAGCAGCCAAGAACCCACCCTCGGCTATGGCTACACCTTC

v_gene: TRBV19
j_gene: TRBJ1-2
d_gene: .
abundance: .
CDR3aa: CASRTLGYGYTF
CDR3nt: TGTGCCAGTCGGACGCTAGGCTATGGCTACACCTTC

v_gene: TRBV3-1/TRBV3-2
j_gene: TRBJ2-2
d_gene: .
abundance: few
CDR3aa: CASSQVSGVTGELFF
CDR3nt: TGTGCCAGCAGCCAAGTTTCAGGGGTGACCGGGGAGCTGTTTTTT

v_gene: TRBV7-2
j_gene: TRBJ2-7
d_gene: .
abundance: once
CDR3aa: CASSLMIGGYEQYF
CDR3nt: TGTGCCAGCAGCTTAATGATAGGGGGCTACGAGCAGTACTTC

v_gene: TRBV29-1
j_gene: TRBJ2-1
d_gene: TRBD2
abundance: .
CDR3aa: CSVDSSGSRNEQFF
CDR3nt: TGCAGCGTCGACTCTAGCGGGAGTCGTAATGAGCAGTTCTTC

v_gene: TRBV7-2
j_gene: TRBJ2-5
d_gene: TRBD2
abundance: .
CDR3aa: CASSSSGGKETQYF
CDR3nt: TGTGCCAGCAGCTCTAGCGGGGGAAAAGAGACCCAGTACTTC

v_gene: TRBV28
j_gene: TRBJ1-2
d_gene: TRBD1
abundance: .
CDR3aa: CASRIGTGGYYGYTF
CDR3nt: TGTGCCAGCAGGATCGGTACAGGGGGCTACTATGGCTACACCTTC

v_gene: TRBV5-5
j_gene: TRBJ2-7
d_gene: .
abundance: .
CDR3aa: CASSFEGKYEQYF
CDR3nt: TGTGCCAGCAGCTTTGAGGGGAAGTACGAGCAGTACTTC

v_gene: TRBV11-2
j_gene: TRBJ2-3
d_gene: .
abundance: .
CDR3aa: CASSLEGADTQYF
CDR3nt: TGTGCCAGCAGCTTAGAGGGGGCAGATACGCAGTATTTT

v_gene: TRBV2
j_gene: TRBJ2-6
d_gene: .
abundance: .
CDR3aa: CASSGKNRAGANVLTF
CDR3nt: TGTGCCAGCAGTGGTAAAAACAGGGCTGGGGCCAACGTCCTGACTTTC

v_gene: TRBV11-2
j_gene: TRBJ2-7
d_gene: .
abundance: once
CDR3aa: CASTTGSLYEQYF
CDR3nt: TGTGCCAGCACCACTGGGTCGCTCTACGAGCAGTACTTC

v_gene: TRBV25-1
j_gene: TRBJ2-3
d_gene: .
abundance: .
CDR3aa: CASRGTGLATDTQYF
CDR3nt: TGTGCCAGCAGAGGAACGGGACTGGCCACAGATACGCAGTATTTT

v_gene: TRBV14
j_gene: TRBJ2-5
d_gene: TRBD2
abundance: .
CDR3aa: CASSPGGGQETQYF
CDR3nt: TGTGCCAGCAGTCCGGGCGGGGGACAAGAGACCCAGTACTTC

v_gene: TRBV5-4
j_gene: TRBJ2-7
d_gene: .
abundance: once
CDR3aa: CASSLDVGIEQYF
CDR3nt: TGTGCCAGCAGCTTGGACGTAGGGATCGAGCAGTACTTC

v_gene: TRBV3-1/TRBV3-2
j_gene: TRBJ2-7
d_gene: .
abundance: .
CDR3aa: CASSLGGHYSYEQYF
CDR3nt: TGTGCCAGCAGCCTAGGAGGGCACTACTCCTACGAGCAGTACTTC

v_gene: TRBV5-1
j_gene: TRBJ1-3
d_gene: .
abundance: .
CDR3aa: CASSLATGTGNTIYF
CDR3nt: TGCGCCAGCAGCTTGGCCACAGGGACTGGAAACACCATATATTTT